These 8 T cell receptor beta chains were all obtained from the same sample, sequenced in a study of T cell responses to AZD1222 COVID-19 vaccine. TCRdb keeps only in-frame clones here, not all; method: immunoSEQ multiplex PCR. The top ten hold 3% to 5% of the sample, which has 150,000 to 200,000 clones, 93% seen once. The sample was peripheral blood, taken on day 0 of AZD1222 vaccination. All receptors derive from an adult in good health.

This chain uses TRBV19 with TRBJ1-2, with D maybe TRBD1 (6 bases). Germline V gives CDR1 LNHDA, CDR2 SQIVND (reference sequence). The CDR3 contains 21 residues. Trimming shortened V by 3 bases and J by 2 bases, and 31 bases separated the two germline ends. The CDR3 protein is CASSIEVPTSIEDRINYGYTF. In nucleotides, the CDR3 is TGTGCCAGTAGTATTGAGGTACCTACGTCCATCGAAGACAGGATCAACTATGGCTACACCTTC.

J is TRBJ2-5 and V is TRBV25-1; maybe TRBD2 (5 bases). The germline gives CDR1 MGHDK, CDR2 SYGVNS. CDR3 size: 15 residues. V lost 1 base, J lost 5 bases, and 14 bases lay in between. CDR3 coding DNA: TGTGCCAGCAGTGAATTGGTACAGCCGGGGGAGACCCAGTACTTC. This encodes CASSELVQPGETQYF.

The count of this clone is one. The chain joins TRBV19 to TRBJ1-3; unclear D gene. The germline CDR1 and CDR2 sequences are LNHDA and SQIVND (reference sequence). Trimming removed 5 bases at V and 8 bases at J, with 13 bases between. The CDR3 has 13 residues. CDR3 sequence reads: CASSPEALDTIYF. The CDR3 DNA is TGTGCCAGTAGTCCCGAGGCTCTCGACACCATATATTTT.

This chain links TRBV10-3 with TRBJ1-3, with D possibly TRBD1 on 6 matching bases. Trimming cost V 2 bases and J 5 bases, with 13 bases left between them. This CDR3 has 15 residues. Germline-derived CDR1 and CDR2 are ENHRY and SYGVKD. The CDR3 loop reads CAISEAGGQRNTIYF. Here the CDR3 DNA reads TGTGCCATCAGTGAGGCGGGGGGGCAGCGAAACACCATATATTTT.

CDR3 sequence reads: CATSNYRSGGYTF. CDR3 DNA sequence: TGTGCCACCAGCAATTATCGAAGTGGTGGCTACACCTTC. The chain joins TRBV15 to TRBJ1-2; D is uncertain. V was cut by 4 bases and J by 7 bases, with 13 bases left in between. Germline-derived CDR1 and CDR2 are LNHNV and YYDKDF (reference sequence). This CDR3 has 13 residues. The complete variable domain, with remaining parts taken from reference TRBV15 and TRBJ1-2, reads DAMVIQNPRYQVTQFGKPVTLSCSQTLNHNVMYWYQQKSSQAPKLLFHYYDKDFNNEADTPDNFQSRRPNTSFCFLDIRSPGLGDTAMYLCATSNYRSGGYTFGSGTRLTVV.

V is TRBV12-3 or TRBV12-4 and J is TRBJ1-2; unclear D gene. This CDR3 has 13 residues. With 4 bases removed from V and 4 bases from J, the gap between germline ends came to 10 bases. The CDR3 loop reads CASSSAEIYGYTF. The CDR3 DNA reads as TGTGCCAGCAGTTCCGCTGAGATCTATGGCTACACCTTC.

The rearrangement links TRBV27 to TRBJ1-6, with D possibly being TRBD1 (5 bases). The V and J ends lost 1 base and 2 bases respectively, with 12 bases between them. CDR3 length: 17 residues. Per germline, CDR1 MNHEY and CDR2 SMNVEV (reference sequence). CDR3 bases: TGTGCCAGCAGTTTATACGGAGGACATACCTATAATTCACCCCTCCACTTT. The encoded protein is CASSLYGGHTYNSPLHF.

The V gene is TRBV7-9, the J gene TRBJ1-4, with a tentative D call TRBD1 (5 bases). V lost 1 base and J 4 bases, leaving 10 bases between the germline ends. The CDR3 sequence is 15 residues long. Germline V lookup: CDR1 SEHNR, CDR2 FQNEAQ (reference sequence). The DNA of the CDR3 is TGTGCCAGCAGCTTAGGTTCCGGGGGTAATGAAAAACTGTTTTTT. This codes for CASSLGSGGNEKLFF.